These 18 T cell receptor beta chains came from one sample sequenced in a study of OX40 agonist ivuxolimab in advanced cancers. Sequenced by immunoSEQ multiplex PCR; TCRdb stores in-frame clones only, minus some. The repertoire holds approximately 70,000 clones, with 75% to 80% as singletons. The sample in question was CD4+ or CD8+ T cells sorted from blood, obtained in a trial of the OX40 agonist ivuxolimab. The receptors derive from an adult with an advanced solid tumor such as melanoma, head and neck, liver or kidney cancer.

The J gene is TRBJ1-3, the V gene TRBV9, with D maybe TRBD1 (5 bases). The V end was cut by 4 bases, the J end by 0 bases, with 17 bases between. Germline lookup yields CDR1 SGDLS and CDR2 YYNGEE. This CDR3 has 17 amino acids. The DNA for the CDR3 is TGTGCCAGCAGCTCGACCAGGGCGGGAAGCTCTGGAAACACCATATATTTT. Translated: CASSSTRAGSSGNTIYF. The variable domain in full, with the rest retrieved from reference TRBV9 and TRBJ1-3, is DSGVTQTPKHLITATGQRVTLRCSPRSGDLSVYWYQQSLDQGLQFLIQYYNGEERAKGNILERFSAQQFPDLHSELNLSSLELGDSALYFCASSSTRAGSSGNTIYFGEGSWLTVV.

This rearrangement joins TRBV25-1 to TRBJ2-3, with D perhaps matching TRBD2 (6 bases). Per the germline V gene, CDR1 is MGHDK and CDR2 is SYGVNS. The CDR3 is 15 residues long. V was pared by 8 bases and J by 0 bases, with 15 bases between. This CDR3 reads CASSSGASSTDTQYF. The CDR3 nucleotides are TGTGCCAGCTCTTCGGGAGCGTCTAGCACAGATACGCAGTATTTT.

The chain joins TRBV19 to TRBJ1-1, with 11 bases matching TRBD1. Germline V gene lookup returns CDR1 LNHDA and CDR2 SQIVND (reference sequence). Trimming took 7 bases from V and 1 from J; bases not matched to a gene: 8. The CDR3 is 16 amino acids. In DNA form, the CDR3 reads TGTGCCAGTATATGGGACAGGGGGGGACCGAACACTGAAGCTTTCTTT. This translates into CASIWDRGGPNTEAFF.

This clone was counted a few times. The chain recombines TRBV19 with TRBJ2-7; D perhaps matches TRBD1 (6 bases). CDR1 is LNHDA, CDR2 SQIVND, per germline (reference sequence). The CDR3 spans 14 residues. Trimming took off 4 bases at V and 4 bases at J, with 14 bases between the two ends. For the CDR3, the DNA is TGTGCCAGTAGTAGGAACAGGGAAGGATACGAGCAGTACTTC. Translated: CASSRNREGYEQYF.

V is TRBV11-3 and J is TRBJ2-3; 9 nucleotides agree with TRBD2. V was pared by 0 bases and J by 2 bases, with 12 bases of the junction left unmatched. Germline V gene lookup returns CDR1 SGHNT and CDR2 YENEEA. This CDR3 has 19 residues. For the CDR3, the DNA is TGTGCCAGCAGCTTAGACTACGCCGGGACTAGCCCACACACAGATACGCAGTATTTT. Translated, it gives CASSLDYAGTSPHTDTQYF.

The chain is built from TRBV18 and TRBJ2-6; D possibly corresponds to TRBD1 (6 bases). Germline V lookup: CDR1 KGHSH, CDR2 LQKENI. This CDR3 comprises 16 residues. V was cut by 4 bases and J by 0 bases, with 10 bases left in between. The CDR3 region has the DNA TGTGCCAGCTCACTACAGGGATACTCTGGGGCCAACGTCCTGACTTTC. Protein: CASSLQGYSGANVLTF.

The CDR3 bases are TGTGCCTGGAGTCCCTCAGATACGCAGTATTTT. Protein: CAWSPSDTQYF. The chain has TRBV30 and TRBJ2-3; no clear D gene. Germline CDR1 and CDR2: GTSNPN and SVGIG (reference sequence). The CDR3 has 11 amino acids. V shed 2 bases and J shed 4 bases, with 4 bases lying between them.

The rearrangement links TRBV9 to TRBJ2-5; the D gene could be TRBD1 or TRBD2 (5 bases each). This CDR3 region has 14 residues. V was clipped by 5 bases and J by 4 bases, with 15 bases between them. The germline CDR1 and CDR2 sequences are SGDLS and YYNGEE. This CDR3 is CASSAGRVRETQYF. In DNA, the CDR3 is TGTGCCAGCAGTGCGGGCAGGGTAAGAGAGACCCAGTACTTC.

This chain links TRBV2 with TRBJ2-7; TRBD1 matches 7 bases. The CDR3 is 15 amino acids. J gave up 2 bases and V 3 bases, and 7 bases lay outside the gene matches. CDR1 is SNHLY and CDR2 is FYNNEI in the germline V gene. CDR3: CASSDFGTATYEQYF. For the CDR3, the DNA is TGTGCCAGCAGTGATTTTGGGACAGCAACCTACGAGCAGTACTTC.

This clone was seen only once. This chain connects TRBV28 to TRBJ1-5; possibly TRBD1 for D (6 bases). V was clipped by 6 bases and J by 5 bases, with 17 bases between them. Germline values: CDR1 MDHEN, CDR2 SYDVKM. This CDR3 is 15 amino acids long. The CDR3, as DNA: TGTGCCAGCAGGACAGGAGGCGCCGCGTATCAGCCCCAGCATTTT. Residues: CASRTGGAAYQPQHF.

CDR3 residues: CAWSVPHGQGAQETQYF. CDR3 in DNA: TGTGCCTGGAGTGTACCCCACGGACAGGGTGCCCAAGAGACCCAGTACTTC. V and J are TRBV30 and TRBJ2-5, with 8 bases identical to TRBD1. This CDR3 comprises 17 residues. Germline assignment: CDR1 GTSNPN and CDR2 SVGIG (reference sequence). Trimming took 0 bases from V and 1 from J; bases not matched to a gene: 10. The variable domain in full, completed from reference TRBV30 and TRBJ2-5, reads SQTIHQWPATLVQPVGSPLSLECTVEGTSNPNLYWYRQAAGRGLQLLFYSVGIGQISSEVPQNLSASRPQDRQFILSSKKLLLSDSGFYLCAWSVPHGQGAQETQYFGPGTRLLVL.

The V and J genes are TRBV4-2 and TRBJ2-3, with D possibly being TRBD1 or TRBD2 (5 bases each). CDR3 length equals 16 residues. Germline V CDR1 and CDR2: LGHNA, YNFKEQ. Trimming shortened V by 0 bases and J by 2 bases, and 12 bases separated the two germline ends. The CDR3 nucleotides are TGTGCCAGCAGCCAAGATCGAGGGGACCCCACAGATACGCAGTATTTT. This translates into CASSQDRGDPTDTQYF.

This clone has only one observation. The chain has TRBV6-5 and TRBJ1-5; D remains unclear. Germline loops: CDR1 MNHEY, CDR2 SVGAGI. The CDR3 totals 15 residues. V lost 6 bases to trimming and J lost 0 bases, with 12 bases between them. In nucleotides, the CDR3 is TGTGCCAGCAGACCAACAGAACATAGCAATCAGCCCCAGCATTTT. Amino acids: CASRPTEHSNQPQHF.

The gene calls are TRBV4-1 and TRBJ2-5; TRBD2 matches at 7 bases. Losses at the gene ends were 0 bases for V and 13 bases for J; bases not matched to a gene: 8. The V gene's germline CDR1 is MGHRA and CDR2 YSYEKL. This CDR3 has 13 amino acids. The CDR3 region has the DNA TGCGCCAGCAGCCAAGATGAGCGGGGCCTCCGGTACTTC. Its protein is CASSQDERGLRYF.

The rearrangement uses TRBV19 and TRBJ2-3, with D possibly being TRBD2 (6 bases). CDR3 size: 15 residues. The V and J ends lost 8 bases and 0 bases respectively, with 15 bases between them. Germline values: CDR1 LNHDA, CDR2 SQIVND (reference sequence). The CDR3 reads CASCDGGASTDTQYF. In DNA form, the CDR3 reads TGTGCCAGTTGTGACGGGGGAGCTAGCACAGATACGCAGTATTTT.

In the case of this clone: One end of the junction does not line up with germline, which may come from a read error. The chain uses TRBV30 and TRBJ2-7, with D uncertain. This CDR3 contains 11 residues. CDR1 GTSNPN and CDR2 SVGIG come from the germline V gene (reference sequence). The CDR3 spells CACFAYGHLDF. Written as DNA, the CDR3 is TGTGCCTGCTTCGCTTATGGGCACTTAGACTTC.

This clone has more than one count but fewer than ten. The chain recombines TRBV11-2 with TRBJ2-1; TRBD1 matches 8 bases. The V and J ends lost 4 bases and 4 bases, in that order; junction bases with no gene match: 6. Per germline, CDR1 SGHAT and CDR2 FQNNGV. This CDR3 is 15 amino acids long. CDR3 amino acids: CASSYDGTGYNEQFF. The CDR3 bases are TGTGCCAGCAGCTATGACGGGACAGGTTACAATGAGCAGTTCTTC.

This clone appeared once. CDR3 in DNA: TGTGCCAGCAGCTTAAGACAGGGTCCTTACAATGAGCAGTTCTTC. Translation gives CASSLRQGPYNEQFF. The chain has TRBV7-8 and TRBJ2-1; 7 bases line up with TRBD1. The junction had 5 bases not matched to a gene; V was cut back by 2 bases and J by 4 bases. This CDR3 comprises 15 residues. The germline V gene has CDR1 SGHVS and CDR2 FQNEAQ.